This T cell receptor (beta chain) was recovered during a study of T cell responses to AZD1222 COVID-19 vaccine. The germline gives CDR1 SGHTA, CDR2 FQGNSA. The CDR3 extends over 12 amino acids. V was trimmed by 5 bases and J by 8 bases, leaving 12 bases between them. Assay used: immunoSEQ multiplex PCR; TCRdb lists only in-frame clones, some missing. This sample has more than 140,000 clones; 93% occur once, and the top ten carry around 1%. General study findings and limits: Donors were chiefly white British, with a greater number of females, and clonal diversity was perhaps underestimated.

A note on this clone: The antigen is not known.

The V gene is TRBV7-2, the J gene TRBJ1-2, with D uncertain. This receptor was identified in an adult in good health. The sample consisted of peripheral blood, taken on day 0 of MenACWY control vaccination. The CDR3 region is CASSRTTGGYTF. In DNA form, the CDR3 reads TGTGCCAGCAGCCGTACCACGGGGGGCTACACCTTC.